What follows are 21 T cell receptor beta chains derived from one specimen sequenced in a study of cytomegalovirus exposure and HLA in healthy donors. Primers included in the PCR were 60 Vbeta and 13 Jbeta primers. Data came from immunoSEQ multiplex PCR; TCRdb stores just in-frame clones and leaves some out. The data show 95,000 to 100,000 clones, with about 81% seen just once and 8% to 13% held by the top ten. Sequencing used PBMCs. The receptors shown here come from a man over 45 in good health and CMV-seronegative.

CDR3 residues: CASSDPIGGVGTNYGYTF. The CDR3 DNA is TGCGCCAGCAGTGACCCGATTGGAGGGGTCGGTACTAACTATGGCTACACCTTC. The chain uses TRBV10-2 and TRBJ1-2, with D possibly being TRBD1 (5 bases). There are 18 residues in the CDR3. V shed 3 bases and J shed 0 bases, with 20 bases lying between them. Germline lookup yields CDR1 WSHSY and CDR2 SAAADI.

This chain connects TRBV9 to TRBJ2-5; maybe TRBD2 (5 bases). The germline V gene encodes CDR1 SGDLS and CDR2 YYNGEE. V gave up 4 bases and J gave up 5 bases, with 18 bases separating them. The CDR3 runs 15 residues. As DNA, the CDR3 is TGTGCCAGCAGCCGAGGGCTTCTTGAGGCGGAGACCCAGTACTTC. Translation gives CASSRGLLEAETQYF.

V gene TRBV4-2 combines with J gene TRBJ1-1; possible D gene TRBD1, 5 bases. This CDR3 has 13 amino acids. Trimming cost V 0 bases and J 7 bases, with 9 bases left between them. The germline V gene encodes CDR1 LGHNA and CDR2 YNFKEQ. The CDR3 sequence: CASSQEGGVEAFF. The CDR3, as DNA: TGTGCCAGCAGCCAAGAGGGGGGTGTTGAAGCTTTCTTT.

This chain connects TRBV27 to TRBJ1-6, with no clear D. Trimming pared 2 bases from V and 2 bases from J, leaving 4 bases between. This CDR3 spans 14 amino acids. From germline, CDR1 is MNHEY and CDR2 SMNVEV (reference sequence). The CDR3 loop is CASSLQTYNSPLHF. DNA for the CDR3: TGTGCCAGCAGTTTACAGACCTATAATTCACCCCTCCACTTT.

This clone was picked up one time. The CDR3 nucleotides read TGCAGCGTGTCCCCTAGACGGGGGGGCAACAATGAGCAGTTCTTC. Its translation is CSVSPRRGGNNEQFF. The chain is built from TRBV29-1 and TRBJ2-1; 8 bases are shared with TRBD2. Germline V gene sequence: CDR1 SQVTM, CDR2 ANQGSEA. V lost 6 bases, J lost 5 bases, and 12 bases stayed unmatched. CDR3 length equals 15 residues.

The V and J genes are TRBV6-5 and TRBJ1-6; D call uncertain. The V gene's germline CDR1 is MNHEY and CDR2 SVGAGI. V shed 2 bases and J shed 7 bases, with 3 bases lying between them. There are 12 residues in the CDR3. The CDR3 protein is CASSYPNSPLHF. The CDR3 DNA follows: TGTGCCAGCAGTTACCCGAATTCACCCCTCCACTTT.

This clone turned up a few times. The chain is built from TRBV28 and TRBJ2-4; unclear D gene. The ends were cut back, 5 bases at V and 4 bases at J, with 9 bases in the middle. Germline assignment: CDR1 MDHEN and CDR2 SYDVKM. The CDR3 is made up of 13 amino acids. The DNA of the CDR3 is TGTGCCAGCAGTAGAGCCAAAAAAAACATTCAGTACTTC. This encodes CASSRAKKNIQYF.

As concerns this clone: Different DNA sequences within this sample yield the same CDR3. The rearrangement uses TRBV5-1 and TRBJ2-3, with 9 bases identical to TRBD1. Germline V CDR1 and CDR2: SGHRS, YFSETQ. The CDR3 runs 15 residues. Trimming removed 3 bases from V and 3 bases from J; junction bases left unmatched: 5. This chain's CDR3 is CASSSPDRGTDTQYF. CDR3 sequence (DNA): TGCGCCAGCAGCTCCCCGGACAGGGGTACAGATACGCAGTATTTT.

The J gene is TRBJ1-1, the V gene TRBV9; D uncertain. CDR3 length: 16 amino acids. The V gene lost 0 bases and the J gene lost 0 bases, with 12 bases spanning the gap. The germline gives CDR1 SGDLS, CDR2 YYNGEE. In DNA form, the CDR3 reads TGTGCCAGCAGCGTAGTTGCGGCCCCCATGAACACTGAAGCTTTCTTT. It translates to CASSVVAAPMNTEAFF. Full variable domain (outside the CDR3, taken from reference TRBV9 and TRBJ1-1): DSGVTQTPKHLITATGQRVTLRCSPRSGDLSVYWYQQSLDQGLQFLIQYYNGEERAKGNILERFSAQQFPDLHSELNLSSLELGDSALYFCASSVVAAPMNTEAFFGQGTRLTVV.

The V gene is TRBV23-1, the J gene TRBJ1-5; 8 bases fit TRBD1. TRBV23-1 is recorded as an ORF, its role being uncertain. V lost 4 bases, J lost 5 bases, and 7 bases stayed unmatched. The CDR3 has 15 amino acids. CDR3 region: CASSRDRGVDQPQHF. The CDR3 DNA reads TGCGCCAGCAGTCGAGACAGGGGAGTCGATCAGCCCCAGCATTTT.

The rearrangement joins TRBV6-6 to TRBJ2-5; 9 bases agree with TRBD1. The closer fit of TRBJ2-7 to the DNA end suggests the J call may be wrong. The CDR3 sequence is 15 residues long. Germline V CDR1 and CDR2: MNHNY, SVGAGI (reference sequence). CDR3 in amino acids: CASSFGQGRTYEQYF. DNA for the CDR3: TGTGCCAGCAGTTTCGGACAGGGGAGGACCTACGAGCAGTACTTC.

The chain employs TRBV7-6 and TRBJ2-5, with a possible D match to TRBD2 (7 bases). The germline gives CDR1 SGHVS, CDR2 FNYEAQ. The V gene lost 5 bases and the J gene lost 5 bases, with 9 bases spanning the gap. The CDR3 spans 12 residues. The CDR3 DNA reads TGTGCCAGCAGCGAGGGGGGGGAGACCCAGTACTTC. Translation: CASSEGGETQYF.

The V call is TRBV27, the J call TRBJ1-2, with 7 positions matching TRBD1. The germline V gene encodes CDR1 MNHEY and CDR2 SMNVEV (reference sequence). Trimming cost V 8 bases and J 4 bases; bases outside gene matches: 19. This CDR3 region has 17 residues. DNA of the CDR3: TGTGCCAGCGGCTCAAAGAAAGGGGGCGCGAGATCCTATGGCTACACCTTC. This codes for CASGSKKGGARSYGYTF.

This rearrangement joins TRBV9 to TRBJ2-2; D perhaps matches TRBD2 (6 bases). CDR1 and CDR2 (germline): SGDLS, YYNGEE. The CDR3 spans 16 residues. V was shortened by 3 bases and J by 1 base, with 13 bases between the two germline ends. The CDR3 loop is CASSAKEGWNTGELFF. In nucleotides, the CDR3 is TGTGCCAGCAGCGCTAAGGAGGGTTGGAACACCGGGGAGCTGTTTTTT.

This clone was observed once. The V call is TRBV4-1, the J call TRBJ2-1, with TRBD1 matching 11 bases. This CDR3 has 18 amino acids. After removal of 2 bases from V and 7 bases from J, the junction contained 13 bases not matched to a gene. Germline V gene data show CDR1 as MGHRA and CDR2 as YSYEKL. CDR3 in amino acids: CASSQKRLWGQGGNEQFF. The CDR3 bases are TGCGCCAGCAGCCAAAAAAGACTATGGGGACAGGGGGGGAATGAGCAGTTCTTC.

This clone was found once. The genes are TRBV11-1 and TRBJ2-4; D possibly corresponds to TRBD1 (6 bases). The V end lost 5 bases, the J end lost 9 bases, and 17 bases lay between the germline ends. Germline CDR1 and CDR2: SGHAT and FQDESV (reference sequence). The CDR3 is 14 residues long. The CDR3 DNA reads TGTGCCAGCAGCATGGGACACGGCGAAGGCATTCAGTACTTC. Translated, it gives CASSMGHGEGIQYF.

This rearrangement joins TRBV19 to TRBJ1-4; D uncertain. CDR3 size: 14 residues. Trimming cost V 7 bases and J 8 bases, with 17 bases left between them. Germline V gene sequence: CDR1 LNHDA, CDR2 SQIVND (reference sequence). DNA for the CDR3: TGTGCCAGTACCCAGGTTTTCAGGAGGGAAAAACTGTTTTTT. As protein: CASTQVFRREKLFF.

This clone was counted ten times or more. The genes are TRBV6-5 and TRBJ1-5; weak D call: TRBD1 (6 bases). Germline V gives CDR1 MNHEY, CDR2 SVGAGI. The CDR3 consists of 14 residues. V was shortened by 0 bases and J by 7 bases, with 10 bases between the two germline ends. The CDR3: CASSYSEQGQPQHF. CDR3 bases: TGTGCCAGCAGTTACTCGGAACAGGGACAGCCCCAGCATTTT.

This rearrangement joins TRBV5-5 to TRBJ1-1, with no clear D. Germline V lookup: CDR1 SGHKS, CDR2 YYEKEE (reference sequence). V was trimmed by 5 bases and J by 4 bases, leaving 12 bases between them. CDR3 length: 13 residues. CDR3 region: CASSYILGTEAFF. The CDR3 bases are TGTGCCAGCAGTTATATCCTCGGCACTGAAGCTTTCTTT.

CDR3 sequence: CSVLTGSSSNQPQHF. CDR3 coding DNA: TGCAGCGTCCTGACAGGGTCGTCGAGCAATCAGCCCCAGCATTTT. The chain combines TRBV29-1 with TRBJ1-5; 7 bases are shared with TRBD1. This CDR3 is built from 15 residues. V lost 6 bases to trimming and J lost 1 base; unmatched junction nucleotides: 9. The germline CDR1 and CDR2 sequences are SQVTM and ANQGSEA.

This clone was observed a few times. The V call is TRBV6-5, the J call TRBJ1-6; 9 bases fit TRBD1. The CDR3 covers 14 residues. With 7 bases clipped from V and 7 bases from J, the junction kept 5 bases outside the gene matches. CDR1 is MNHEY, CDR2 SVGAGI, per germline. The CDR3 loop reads CASNGQGINSPLHF. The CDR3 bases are TGTGCCAGCAACGGACAGGGGATCAATTCACCCCTCCACTTT.